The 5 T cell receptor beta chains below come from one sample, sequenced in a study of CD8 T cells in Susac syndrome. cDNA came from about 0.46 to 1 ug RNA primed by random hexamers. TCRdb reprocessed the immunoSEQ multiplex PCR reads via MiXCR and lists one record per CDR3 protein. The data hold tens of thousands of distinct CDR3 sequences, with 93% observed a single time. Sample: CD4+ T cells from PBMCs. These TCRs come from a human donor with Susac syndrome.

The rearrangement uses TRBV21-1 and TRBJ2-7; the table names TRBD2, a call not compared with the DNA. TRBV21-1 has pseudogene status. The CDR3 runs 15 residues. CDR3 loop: CASNGTSGEVGEQYF. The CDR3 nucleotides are TGTGCCAGCAACGGGACTAGCGGGGAGGTAGGCGAGCAGTACTTC.

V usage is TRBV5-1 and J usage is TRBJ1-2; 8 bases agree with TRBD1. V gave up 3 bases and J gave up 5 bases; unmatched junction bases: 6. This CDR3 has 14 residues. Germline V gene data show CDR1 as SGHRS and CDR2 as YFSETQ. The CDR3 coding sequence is TGCGCCAGCAGCTCCGGACAGGGCGAATATGGCTACACCTTC. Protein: CASSSGQGEYGYTF.

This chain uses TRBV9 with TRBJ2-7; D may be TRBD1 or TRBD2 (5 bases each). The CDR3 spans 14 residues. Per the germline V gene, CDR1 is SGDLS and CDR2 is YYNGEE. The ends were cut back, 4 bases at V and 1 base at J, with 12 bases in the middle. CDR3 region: CASSWSGTSYEQYF. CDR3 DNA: TGTGCCAGCAGCTGGTCCGGGACGTCCTACGAGCAGTACTTC.

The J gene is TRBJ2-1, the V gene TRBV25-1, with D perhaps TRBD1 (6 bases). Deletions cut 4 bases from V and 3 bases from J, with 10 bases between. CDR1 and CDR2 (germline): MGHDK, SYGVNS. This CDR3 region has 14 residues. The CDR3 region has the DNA TGTGCCAGCAGTGGAGACAGGTACTACAATGAGCAGTTCTTC. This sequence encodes CASSGDRYYNEQFF.

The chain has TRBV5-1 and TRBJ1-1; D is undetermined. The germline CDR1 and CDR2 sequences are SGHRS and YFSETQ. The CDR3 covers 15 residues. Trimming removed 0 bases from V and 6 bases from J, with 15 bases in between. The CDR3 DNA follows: TGCGCCAGCAGCTTGGCCGTGGGATCTATTTCTGAAGCTTTCTTT. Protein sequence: CASSLAVGSISEAFF.